A single sample is the source of the 15 T cell receptor beta chains below, sequenced in a study of T-cell reconstitution after alpha-beta-depleted transplantation in children. TCRbeta library preparation incorporated unique molecular identifiers. TCRdb itself ran the PCR reads through MiXCR, one entry per CDR3 protein. Of 4,000 to 4,500 distinct CDR3 sequences listed, roughly 12% were seen once; the top ten hold about 26%. The sequenced sample was PBMCs, mostly from graft donor cells, obtained 60 days after TCRalphabeta/CD19-depleted stem cell transplant. These receptors were collected from a male patient under 10 years old who had a stem cell transplant for acute lymphoblastic leukemia, so the T cells may come from the graft donor.

This clonotype came up many times. The chain has TRBV20-1 and TRBJ1-5, with D possibly matching TRBD1 (6 bases). CDR1 DFQATT and CDR2 SNEGSKA come from the germline V gene (reference sequence). CDR3 length: 13 amino acids. V was trimmed by 3 bases and J by 2 bases, leaving 8 bases between them. Here the CDR3 DNA reads TGCAGTGCTAGGTGGGGGCGCAATCAGCCCCAGCATTTT. Its protein is CSARWGRNQPQHF.

In its sample, this clonotype was seen many times. J is TRBJ2-5 and V is TRBV11-2; D is tentatively TRBD1 or TRBD2 (6 bases each). V was cut by 1 base and J by 4 bases, with 10 bases left in between. The germline V gene has CDR1 SGHAT and CDR2 FQNNGV. CDR3 length: 14 amino acids. The CDR3 DNA reads TGTGCCAGCAGCTTAGGGGGGGCAGGAGAGACCCAGTACTTC. Its translation is CASSLGGAGETQYF.

This clonotype was recorded many times. The chain is built from TRBV28 and TRBJ2-5, with D tentatively TRBD1 (5 bases). The CDR3 runs to 14 residues. The germline V gene has CDR1 MDHEN and CDR2 SYDVKM. With 1 base removed from V and 3 bases from J, the gap between germline ends came to 9 bases. The CDR3 here is CASSLFTREETQYF. CDR3 sequence (DNA): TGTGCCAGCAGTTTATTCACCAGGGAAGAGACCCAGTACTTC.

This clonotype was seen a handful of times. The chain carries TRBV7-9 and TRBJ2-7; D remains ambiguous. Germline V gives CDR1 SEHNR, CDR2 FQNEAQ (reference sequence). Trimming took 5 bases from V and 6 from J, leaving 8 bases between them. The CDR3 length is 11 residues. CDR3 loop: CASSAEGEQYF. The CDR3 DNA reads TGTGCCAGCAGCGCCGAAGGCGAGCAGTACTTC.

This clonotype was recorded many times. The chain uses TRBV5-4 and TRBJ2-5; weak D call: TRBD2 (6 bases). This CDR3 contains 13 residues. Trimming pared 3 bases from V and 5 bases from J, leaving 11 bases between. Germline V gene sequence: CDR1 SGHNT, CDR2 YYREEE (reference sequence). The CDR3, as DNA: TGTGCCAGCAGCTCAAGACTAGGGGAGACCCAGTACTTC. It is translated as CASSSRLGETQYF. The full variable domain, its missing parts supplied by reference TRBV5-4 and TRBJ2-5, is ETGVTQSPTHLIKTRGQQVTLRCSSQSGHNTVSWYQQALGQGPQFIFQYYREEENGRGNFPPRFSGLQFPNYSSELNVNALELDDSALYLCASSSRLGETQYFGPGTRLLVL.

This clonotype has a handful of counts. The V and J genes are TRBV7-9 and TRBJ2-3, with D perhaps matching TRBD2 (6 bases). The V gene lost 5 bases and the J gene lost 2 bases, with 26 bases spanning the gap. The CDR3 totals 19 residues. From germline, CDR1 is SEHNR and CDR2 FQNEAQ (reference sequence). CDR3: CASSPGIRGAGLITDTQYF. CDR3 sequence (DNA): TGTGCCAGCAGCCCCGGGATCCGCGGGGCAGGATTAATCACAGATACGCAGTATTTT.

There are many counts of this clonotype. This chain connects TRBV7-9 to TRBJ1-1; 7 bases agree with TRBD1. V lost 6 bases to trimming and J lost 2 bases; unmatched junction nucleotides: 3. Germline V gene lookup returns CDR1 SEHNR and CDR2 FQNEAQ (reference sequence). The CDR3 loop spans 13 amino acids. This CDR3 reads CASSRDSNTEAFF. CDR3 DNA sequence: TGTGCCAGCAGTCGGGACAGTAACACTGAAGCTTTCTTT. Drawing the rest from reference TRBV7-9 and TRBJ1-1, the complete variable domain is DTGVSQNPRHKITKRGQNVTFRCDPISEHNRLYWYRQTLGQGPEFLTYFQNEAQLEKSRLLSDRFSAERPKGSFSTLEIQRTEQGDSAMYLCASSRDSNTEAFFGQGTRLTVV.

Relative to its sample, this clonotype is medium-sized. The V and J genes are TRBV12-3 or TRBV12-4 and TRBJ2-7, with a possible D match to TRBD2 (5 bases). Trimming shortened V by 1 base and J by 9 bases, and 7 bases separated the two germline ends. This CDR3 has 11 amino acids. The CDR3 nucleotides are TGTGCCAGCAGTTTAGGCGAGGGGCAGTACTTC. Translating it yields CASSLGEGQYF.

The table lists this clonotype with many counts. A read error is likely, as this CDR3 ends without the conserved phenylalanine or tryptophan. The chain combines TRBV18 with TRBJ1-1; D unclear. From germline, CDR1 is KGHSH and CDR2 LQKENI. V dropped 4 bases and J dropped 8 bases, with 14 bases sitting between them. The CDR3 covers 13 residues. CDR3 nucleotides: TGTGCCAGCTCACAGAGGATGCGAGAAGAAGCTTTCCTT. This codes for CASSQRMREEAFL.

V usage is TRBV4-2 and J usage is TRBJ2-3; 8 bases are a match to TRBD2. The V segment lost 10 bases and the J segment 2 bases; nucleotides outside the gene matches: 23. This CDR3 spans 19 amino acids. CDR1 LGHNA and CDR2 YNFKEQ come from the germline V gene. DNA of the CDR3: TGTGCCATGAGCCCCGGGCTTAGCGGGGCAGGATTAATCACAGATACGCAGTATTTT. Its protein is CAMSPGLSGAGLITDTQYF.

This clonotype was seen many times. The chain links TRBV28 to TRBJ2-3, with D maybe TRBD1 (6 bases). V lost 6 bases to trimming and J lost 3 bases, with 13 bases between them. This CDR3 is built from 14 residues. The germline CDR1 and CDR2 sequences are MDHEN and SYDVKM. The CDR3 region is CASSPNRVTDTQYF. In nucleotides, the CDR3 is TGTGCCAGCAGCCCCAACAGGGTGACAGATACGCAGTATTTT.

This clonotype was recorded many times. V usage is TRBV5-1 and J usage is TRBJ2-1, with D possibly being TRBD2 (6 bases). The ends were cut back, 1 base at V and 0 bases at J, with 14 bases in the middle. The CDR3 has 17 residues. Germline V gene sequence: CDR1 SGHRS, CDR2 YFSETQ. The DNA of the CDR3 is TGCGCCAGCAGCTTGAATGGGGCGGGGTACTCCTACAATGAGCAGTTCTTC. Translation: CASSLNGAGYSYNEQFF.

This clonotype was seen many times. The chain recombines TRBV25-1 with TRBJ1-2; the match to TRBD1 covers 7 bases. Trimming cost V 4 bases and J 2 bases; bases outside gene matches: 4. The CDR3 totals 14 residues. The germline V gene has CDR1 MGHDK and CDR2 SYGVNS. The CDR3 spells CASSGQQGNYGYTF. The CDR3 DNA sequence: TGTGCCAGCAGTGGACAACAGGGGAACTATGGCTACACCTTC.

This clonotype was recorded at least ten times. The CDR3 is CSARGPGGNQPQHF. In nucleotides, the CDR3 is TGCAGTGCTAGGGGACCTGGAGGCAATCAGCCCCAGCATTTT. This chain links TRBV20-1 with TRBJ1-5; tentatively, D is TRBD1 (5 bases). CDR1 is DFQATT and CDR2 is SNEGSKA in the germline V gene (reference sequence). V lost 3 bases and J 2 bases, leaving 11 bases between the germline ends. This CDR3 comprises 14 residues.

This clonotype showed up many times. The V call is TRBV7-8, the J call TRBJ1-1; D unclear. V gave up 5 bases and J gave up 0 bases, with 7 bases separating them. The CDR3 has 13 residues. CDR1 SGHVS and CDR2 FQNEAQ come from the germline V gene. The chain's CDR3 is CASSARLNTEAFF. The CDR3 DNA sequence: TGTGCCAGCAGCGCCCGATTGAACACTGAAGCTTTCTTT.